Below are 25 T cell receptor beta chains sequenced from a single sample in a study of blood T cell repertoires in COVID-19. The table came from immunoSEQ multiplex PCR; TCRdb's copy has only in-frame clones and leaves some out. The data contain around 200,000 clones, 86% of them singletons. The specimen was PBMCs or T cells enriched from blood (not recorded which). These receptors originate from a young woman who had been exposed to COVID-19.

V gene TRBV2 combines with J gene TRBJ2-7; tentatively, D is TRBD1 (5 bases). This CDR3 region has 13 residues. The germline V gene has CDR1 SNHLY and CDR2 FYNNEI. V lost 9 bases, J lost 4 bases, and 16 bases lay in between. The CDR3 spells CASHQQAYYEQYF. The CDR3 region has the DNA TGTGCCAGTCATCAACAGGCGTATTACGAGCAGTACTTC.

V and J are TRBV5-1 and TRBJ2-7; 9 bases line up with TRBD1. This CDR3 has 16 amino acids. Per germline, CDR1 SGHRS and CDR2 YFSETQ. J was trimmed by 4 bases and V by 4 bases; bases with no gene match: 12. CDR3 sequence: CASSPYTTGGRYEQYF. In DNA form, the CDR3 reads TGCGCCAGCAGCCCCTATACGACAGGGGGTAGGTACGAGCAGTACTTC.

The chain employs TRBV12-3 or TRBV12-4 and TRBJ1-2; 9 bases agree with TRBD1. V trimming: 6 bases; J trimming: 8 bases; junction bases outside the gene matches: 7. The CDR3 consists of 13 residues. CDR3 in DNA: TGTGCCAGCAGGACACAGGGGGCGCGGGGCTACACCTTC. This codes for CASRTQGARGYTF.

In this sample, this clone turned up a few times. This rearrangement joins TRBV25-1 to TRBJ1-6; D is undetermined. The CDR3 is 12 amino acids. Germline CDR1 and CDR2: MGHDK and SYGVNS. Trimming shortened V by 11 bases and J by 9 bases, and 14 bases separated the two germline ends. The chain's CDR3 is CAVQTAGSPLHF. The CDR3 region has the DNA TGTGCCGTCCAGACGGCGGGTTCACCCCTCCACTTT.

The chain couples TRBV29-1 to TRBJ2-7; no reliable D call. V lost 5 bases and J lost 6, with 14 bases in between. Germline V CDR1 and CDR2: SQVTM, ANQGSEA. This CDR3 is 12 amino acids long. The CDR3 region is CSVMGPQGEQYF. The CDR3 nucleotides read TGCAGCGTTATGGGCCCCCAAGGCGAGCAGTACTTC.

The gene calls are TRBV6-2 or TRBV6-3 and TRBJ1-6, with D tentatively TRBD1 (5 bases). The CDR3 is 14 amino acids. The germline CDR1 and CDR2 sequences are MNHEY and SVGEGT. Trimming pared 6 bases from V and 9 bases from J, leaving 15 bases between. Written as DNA, the CDR3 is TGTGCCAGCAGCCAGGACATTATGACTTCACCCCTCCACTTT. It specifies CASSQDIMTSPLHF.

This rearrangement joins TRBV9 to TRBJ2-1; TRBD2 agrees at 12 bases. The CDR3 covers 13 residues. The V gene's germline CDR1 is SGDLS and CDR2 YYNGEE. Trimming took 3 bases from V and 10 from J; bases not matched to a gene: 2. The CDR3 loop reads CASSEGTSGEQFF. CDR3 DNA: TGTGCCAGCAGCGAAGGGACTAGCGGGGAGCAGTTCTTC.

On this clone: Different DNA sequences within this sample yield the same CDR3. This sequence joins TRBV5-1 and TRBJ2-7; 7 bases agree with TRBD1. The germline gives CDR1 SGHRS, CDR2 YFSETQ. Unmatched junction bases numbered 3, after V lost 0 bases and J lost 6 bases. This CDR3 contains 13 residues. The CDR3 bases are TGCGCCAGCAGCTTGGTTCCAGGGGGCGAGCAGTACTTC. This encodes CASSLVPGGEQYF. Combining the CDR3 with reference TRBV5-1 and TRBJ2-7 gives the whole variable domain KAGVTQTPRYLIKTRGQQVTLSCSPISGHRSVSWYQQTPGQGLQFLFEYFSETQRNKGNFPGRFSGRQFSNSRSEMNVSTLELGDSALYLCASSLVPGGEQYFGPGTRLTVT.

The rearrangement joins TRBV15 to TRBJ2-7; the match to TRBD1 covers 10 bases. The V and J ends lost 5 bases and 3 bases, in that order; junction bases with no gene match: 7. The CDR3 consists of 15 residues. Germline V gene lookup returns CDR1 LNHNV and CDR2 YYDKDF (reference sequence). The CDR3 coding sequence is TGTGCCACCAGCTACCGGGACAGGGGCGTCTACGAGCAGTACTTC. Translation: CATSYRDRGVYEQYF. Variable domain in full (rest from reference TRBV15 and TRBJ2-7): DAMVIQNPRYQVTQFGKPVTLSCSQTLNHNVMYWYQQKSSQAPKLLFHYYDKDFNNEADTPDNFQSRRPNTSFCFLDIRSPGLGDTAMYLCATSYRDRGVYEQYFGPGTRLTVT.

The chain employs TRBV6-2 or TRBV6-3 and TRBJ1-2; TRBD1 matches 10 bases. Germline assignment: CDR1 MNHEY and CDR2 SVGEGT. This CDR3 comprises 15 residues. The J segment lost 2 bases and the V segment lost 4 bases, leaving 4 bases of the junction unmatched. Here the CDR3 DNA reads TGTGCCAGCAGTTCCCCGGGACAGGGGAACTATGGCTACACCTTC. It translates to CASSSPGQGNYGYTF.

This clone was seen just once. The chain links TRBV5-1 to TRBJ2-3, with 9 positions matching TRBD2. This CDR3 is built from 16 residues. The V segment lost 2 bases and the J segment 0 bases; nucleotides outside the gene matches: 4. Germline V gene lookup returns CDR1 SGHRS and CDR2 YFSETQ. CDR3 residues: CASSFLAGASTDTQYF. The DNA of the CDR3 is TGCGCCAGCAGCTTTTTAGCGGGGGCTAGCACAGATACGCAGTATTTT.

J is TRBJ1-1 and V is TRBV6-5; 11 bases fit TRBD1. Germline V gene data show CDR1 as MNHEY and CDR2 as SVGAGI. V lost 7 bases to trimming and J lost 4 bases; unmatched junction nucleotides: 8. This CDR3 has 15 residues. The CDR3 DNA reads as TGTGCCAGCAAGGGGACAGGGGGTTGGGTCACTGAAGCTTTCTTT. Translated: CASKGTGGWVTEAFF.

V and J are TRBV18 and TRBJ2-2; TRBD1 matches at 7 bases. CDR1 KGHSH and CDR2 LQKENI come from the germline V gene. The J segment lost 2 bases and the V segment lost 2 bases, leaving 8 bases of the junction unmatched. This CDR3 has 17 amino acids. CDR3 nucleotides: TGTGCCAGCTCACCATTACTTGGACAGGATAACACCGGGGAGCTGTTTTTT. It codes for CASSPLLGQDNTGELFF.

CDR3 sequence: CAWADRGTAENEKLFF. The CDR3 DNA reads as TGTGCCTGGGCGGACAGGGGTACGGCCGAAAATGAAAAACTGTTTTTT. The V gene is TRBV30, the J gene TRBJ1-4, with 9 positions matching TRBD1. CDR3 size: 16 residues. The germline V gene encodes CDR1 GTSNPN and CDR2 SVGIG (reference sequence). V lost 5 bases, J lost 5 bases, and 12 bases stayed unmatched.

CDR3 in amino acids: CASSHVDDRESGYTF. CDR3 nucleotides: TGTGCCAGCAGCCACGTTGACGACAGGGAGTCTGGCTACACCTTC. This chain uses TRBV7-9 with TRBJ1-2, with 7 bases fitting TRBD1. From germline, CDR1 is SEHNR and CDR2 FQNEAQ (reference sequence). Trimming took 5 bases from V and 7 from J; bases not matched to a gene: 13. The CDR3 contains 15 residues.

The rearrangement uses TRBV5-4 and TRBJ1-2; 7 bases map to TRBD1. Germline V gene lookup returns CDR1 SGHNT and CDR2 YYREEE (reference sequence). After removal of 0 bases from V and 7 bases from J, the junction contained 6 bases not matched to a gene. The CDR3 consists of 14 residues. CDR3: CASSLAWAGGGYTF. The CDR3 nucleotides are TGTGCCAGCAGCTTGGCCTGGGCAGGGGGTGGCTACACCTTC.

The gene calls are TRBV28 and TRBJ1-1; 7 bases are shared with TRBD1. The ends lost 5 bases at V and 4 bases at J; junction bases unmatched: 4. The CDR3 has 13 residues. Germline assignment: CDR1 MDHEN and CDR2 SYDVKM. The chain's CDR3 is CASSPRDSTEAFF. In nucleotides, the CDR3 is TGTGCCAGCAGTCCCCGGGACAGCACTGAAGCTTTCTTT.

This clone was counted a single time. This chain connects TRBV29-1 to TRBJ1-2, with D maybe TRBD1 (6 bases). The germline V gene encodes CDR1 SQVTM and CDR2 ANQGSEA. V lost 4 bases to trimming and J lost 3 bases, with 9 bases between them. The CDR3 loop spans 12 amino acids. The CDR3 protein is CSVVAGDYGYTF. The CDR3 bases are TGCAGCGTTGTAGCAGGGGACTATGGCTACACCTTC.

The rearrangement joins TRBV4-2 to TRBJ1-5; 8 nucleotides match TRBD1. The ends lost 0 bases at V and 6 bases at J; junction bases unmatched: 13. Germline V gene data show CDR1 as LGHNA and CDR2 as YNFKEQ. The CDR3 has 18 amino acids. CDR3 residues: CASSQDTPRTGRVQPQHF. The CDR3 coding sequence is TGTGCCAGCAGCCAAGATACCCCCCGGACAGGGCGGGTTCAGCCCCAGCATTTT.

This clone appeared a few times. This chain joins TRBV19 and TRBJ1-5; no definite D call. Trimming shortened V by 7 bases and J by 6 bases, and 13 bases separated the two germline ends. Per germline, CDR1 LNHDA and CDR2 SQIVND (reference sequence). CDR3 length: 13 amino acids. This chain's CDR3 is CASTVDSGQPQHF. Written as DNA, the CDR3 is TGTGCCAGTACCGTTGACTCGGGTCAGCCCCAGCATTTT.

The rearrangement joins TRBV4-1 to TRBJ1-3; 9 bases are a match to TRBD1. Trimming took 0 bases from V and 6 from J; bases not matched to a gene: 9. The CDR3 runs 17 residues. Germline assignment: CDR1 MGHRA and CDR2 YSYEKL. The CDR3 loop reads CASSQEGGQGGVNTIYF. As DNA, the CDR3 is TGCGCCAGCAGCCAAGAGGGGGGACAGGGAGGAGTAAACACCATATATTTT.

V and J are TRBV19 and TRBJ1-5, with TRBD1 matching over 12 bases. The CDR3 is 14 residues long. J lost 7 bases, V lost 9 bases, and 7 bases had no gene match. Germline CDR1 is LNHDA and CDR2 is SQIVND (reference sequence). The CDR3 is CASSGTGGEQPQHF. For the CDR3, the DNA is TGTGCCAGCTCCGGGACAGGGGGCGAGCAGCCCCAGCATTTT.

This clone has only one observation. The V and J genes are TRBV18 and TRBJ2-1, with D possibly being TRBD2 (6 bases). Germline CDR1 and CDR2: KGHSH and LQKENI. V dropped 2 bases and J dropped 0 bases, with 8 bases sitting between them. The CDR3 spans 15 residues. CDR3 sequence reads: CASSPGEDSYNEQFF. The DNA for the CDR3 is TGTGCCAGCTCACCAGGGGAGGACTCCTACAATGAGCAGTTCTTC.

The chain has TRBV3-1 (or the pseudogene TRBV3-2) and TRBJ2-2, with D maybe TRBD2 (6 bases). The germline gives CDR1 LGHDT, CDR2 YNNKEL (reference sequence). The CDR3 length is 15 residues. Trimming removed 7 bases from V and 0 bases from J, with 12 bases in between. The CDR3 spells CASKVGGTNTGELFF. The DNA for the CDR3 is TGTGCCAGCAAGGTTGGGGGGACGAACACCGGGGAGCTGTTTTTT.

This rearrangement joins TRBV14 to TRBJ2-2; D unresolved. Germline V gene sequence: CDR1 SGHDN, CDR2 FVKESK. The CDR3 is made up of 12 amino acids. Trimming stripped 0 bases from V and 8 bases from J, with 4 bases between. The DNA for the CDR3 is TGTGCCAGCAGCCAAGATTCGGGGGAGCTGTTTTTT. Its protein product is CASSQDSGELFF.